This passage covers 12 T cell receptor beta chains from one sample sequenced in a study of T-cell memory formation after mild COVID-19. TCRdb analysed the 5' RACE reads with MiXCR anew, one entry per CDR3 protein. The sample consists of 25,000 to 35,000 distinct CDR3 sequences, around 7% of them appearing once. Sequenced: PBMCs or a T cell subset sorted from them (not recorded which). The receptors here all came from an adult woman who had mild COVID-19 (a few samples of this study predate the infection). Cell type and time point are not known.

This clonotype showed up many times. The rearrangement links TRBV6-5 to TRBJ2-7, with 10 positions matching TRBD1. The length of the CDR3 is 15 residues. The germline V gene encodes CDR1 MNHEY and CDR2 SVGAGI. The trim removed 5 bases at V and 7 bases at J, leaving 11 bases unmatched. CDR3 nucleotides: TGTGCCAGCAGTCCATCGGGACAGGGGTTTTGGGAGCAGTACTTC. It yields the protein CASSPSGQGFWEQYF.

This clonotype came up many times. The V gene is TRBV21-1, the J gene TRBJ1-1; TRBD1 is the table's D call and was not checked against the DNA. TRBV21-1 is a documented pseudogene. This CDR3 comprises 18 residues. The CDR3 protein is CASSPTRDRATLNTEAFF. In DNA, the CDR3 is TGTGCCAGCAGCCCGACCCGGGACAGGGCTACCCTGAACACTGAAGCTTTCTTT.

This clonotype was detected many times. The chain carries TRBV5-5 and TRBJ1-1; perhaps TRBD1 as D (5 bases). Germline-derived CDR1 and CDR2 are SGHKS and YYEKEE (reference sequence). The V gene lost 4 bases and the J gene lost 3 bases, with 10 bases spanning the gap. The CDR3 spans 13 residues. The CDR3 region is CASSPDSDTEAFF. CDR3 nucleotide sequence: TGTGCCAGCAGCCCCGACAGTGACACTGAAGCTTTCTTT.

There are a few counts of this clonotype. One end of the junction varies from germline; a read error may be responsible. V usage is TRBV7-2 and J usage is TRBJ2-1; TRBD1 might be the D (5 bases). CDR3 length: 11 residues. The germline V gene has CDR1 SGHTA and CDR2 FQGNSA. This CDR3 is CASGAYNEQFF. For the CDR3, the DNA is TGTGCCAGCGGGGCCTATAATGAGCAGTTCTTC.

This clonotype was detected many times. The rearrangement joins TRBV6-5 to TRBJ1-6, with 10 bases fitting TRBD1. The CDR3 consists of 18 residues. The V and J ends lost 5 bases and 10 bases, in that order; junction bases with no gene match: 17. The germline V gene encodes CDR1 MNHEY and CDR2 SVGAGI. The CDR3 loop is CASSKHTLGQGSVSPLHF. The CDR3 DNA is TGTGCCAGCAGTAAGCACACTTTGGGACAGGGGTCTGTGTCACCCCTCCACTTT.

This clonotype was observed many times. This chain uses TRBV11-3 with TRBJ2-1; possible D gene TRBD2, 6 bases. CDR1 SGHNT and CDR2 YENEEA come from the germline V gene. This CDR3 region has 13 residues. Trimming cost V 6 bases and J 6 bases, with 12 bases left between them. The CDR3 nucleotides are TGTGCCAGCAGATCCGGACTAACCAATGAGCAGTTCTTC. Residues: CASRSGLTNEQFF.

Many counts were recorded for this clonotype. V is TRBV13 and J is TRBJ1-1, with D perhaps TRBD1 (6 bases). The CDR3 runs 14 residues. Trimming cost V 6 bases and J 7 bases, with 18 bases left between them. Germline V lookup: CDR1 PRHDT, CDR2 FYEKMQ (reference sequence). CDR3 sequence: CASREIMRGNEAFF. CDR3 nucleotide sequence: TGTGCCAGCAGAGAAATAATGAGGGGGAATGAAGCTTTCTTT.

This clonotype was seen many times. This chain connects TRBV7-3 to TRBJ1-1; D uncertain. This CDR3 contains 12 residues. V was shortened by 0 bases and J by 13 bases, with 12 bases between the two germline ends. Germline V gene data show CDR1 as SGHTA and CDR2 as FQGTGA. The DNA for the CDR3 is TGTGCCAGCAGCTTAACTACACACGTGCTTTTCTTT. Translation: CASSLTTHVLFF.

This clonotype was counted at least ten times. The chain couples TRBV6-2 or TRBV6-3 to TRBJ2-1, with TRBD2 matching 8 bases. The V gene end was trimmed by 5 bases and the J gene end by 8 bases; junction bases not matched to a gene: 8. The germline gives CDR1 MNHEY, CDR2 SVGEGT. The CDR3 covers 14 residues. The CDR3 sequence: CASSESAGVDEQFF. CDR3 in DNA: TGTGCCAGCAGTGAATCAGCGGGAGTAGATGAGCAGTTCTTC.

In regard to this clonotype: It may be a read error: a sequence one base away is much more abundant. CDR3: CASSYEGAWYNEQFF. The CDR3 nucleotides are TGTGCCAGCAGTTATGAGGGAGCATGGTACAATGAGCAGTTCTTC. The chain has TRBV6-5 and TRBJ2-1; weak D call: TRBD2 (5 bases). In germline, CDR1 is MNHEY, CDR2 SVGAGI. With 3 bases removed from V and 4 bases from J, the gap between germline ends came to 13 bases. This CDR3 is built from 15 residues.

This clonotype showed up many times. The V call is TRBV20-1, the J call TRBJ2-2, with 8 bases aligning to TRBD2. Trimming cost V 0 bases and J 4 bases; bases outside gene matches: 13. CDR1 and CDR2 (germline): DFQATT, SNEGSKA (reference sequence). This CDR3 spans 18 amino acids. Here the CDR3 DNA reads TGCAGTGCTAGAGATCCCCAGATGAGCGGGAGTGGCACCGGGGAGCTGTTTTTT. Its protein is CSARDPQMSGSGTGELFF.

This clonotype was observed many times. The chain combines TRBV5-1 with TRBJ2-7, with D possibly matching TRBD1 (7 bases). Germline CDR1 and CDR2: SGHRS and YFSETQ. V lost 3 bases and J 3 bases, leaving 13 bases between the germline ends. The CDR3 runs to 14 residues. CDR3 protein: CASSSGDSIYEQYF. Written as DNA, the CDR3 is TGCGCCAGCAGCTCGGGGGACAGCATCTACGAGCAGTACTTC.